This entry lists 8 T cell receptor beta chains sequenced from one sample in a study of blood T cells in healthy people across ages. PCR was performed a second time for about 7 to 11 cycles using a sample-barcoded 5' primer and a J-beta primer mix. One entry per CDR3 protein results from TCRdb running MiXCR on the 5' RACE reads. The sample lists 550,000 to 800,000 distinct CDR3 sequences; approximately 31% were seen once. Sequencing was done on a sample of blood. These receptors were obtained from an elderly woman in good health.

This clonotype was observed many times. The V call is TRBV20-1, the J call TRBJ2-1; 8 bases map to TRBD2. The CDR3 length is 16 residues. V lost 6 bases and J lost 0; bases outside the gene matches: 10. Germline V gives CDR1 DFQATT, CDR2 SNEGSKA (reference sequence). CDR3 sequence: CSAITLADFSYNEQFF. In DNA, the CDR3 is TGCAGTGCCATCACACTAGCGGATTTCTCCTACAATGAGCAGTTCTTC.

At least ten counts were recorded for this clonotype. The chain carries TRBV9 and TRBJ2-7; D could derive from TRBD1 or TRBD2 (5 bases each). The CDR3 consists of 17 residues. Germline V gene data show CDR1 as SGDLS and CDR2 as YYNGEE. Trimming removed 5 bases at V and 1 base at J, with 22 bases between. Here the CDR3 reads CASSPSGAGPLSYEQYF. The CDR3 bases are TGTGCCAGCAGTCCCAGTGGGGCGGGCCCCCTATCCTACGAGCAGTACTTC.

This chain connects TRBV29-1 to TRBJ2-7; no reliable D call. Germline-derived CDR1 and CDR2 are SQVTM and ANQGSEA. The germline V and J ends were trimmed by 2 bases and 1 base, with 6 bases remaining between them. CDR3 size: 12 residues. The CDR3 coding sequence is TGCAGCGTTGAAACAGCATCCTACGAGCAGTACTTC. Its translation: CSVETASYEQYF.

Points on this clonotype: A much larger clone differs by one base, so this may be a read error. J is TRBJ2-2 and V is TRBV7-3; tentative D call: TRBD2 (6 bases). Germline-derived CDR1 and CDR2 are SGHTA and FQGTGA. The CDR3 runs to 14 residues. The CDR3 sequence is CASSLRGSGGERFF. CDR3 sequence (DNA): TGTGCCAGCAGCTTAAGAGGGTCGGGCGGGGAGCGGTTTTTT.

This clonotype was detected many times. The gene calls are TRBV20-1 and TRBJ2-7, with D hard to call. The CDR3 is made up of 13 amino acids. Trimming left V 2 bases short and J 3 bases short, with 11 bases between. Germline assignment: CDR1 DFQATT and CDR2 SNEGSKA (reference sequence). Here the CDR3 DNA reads TGCAGTGCTAGACCCTACAGATTCTACGAGCAGTACTTC. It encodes CSARPYRFYEQYF.

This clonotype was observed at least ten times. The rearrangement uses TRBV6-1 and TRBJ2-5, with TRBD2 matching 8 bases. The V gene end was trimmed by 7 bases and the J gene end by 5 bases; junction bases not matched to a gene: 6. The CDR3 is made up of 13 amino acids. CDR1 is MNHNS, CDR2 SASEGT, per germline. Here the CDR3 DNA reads TGTGCCAGCAAGGCGGGAGGAAGGGAGACCCAGTACTTC. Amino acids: CASKAGGRETQYF.

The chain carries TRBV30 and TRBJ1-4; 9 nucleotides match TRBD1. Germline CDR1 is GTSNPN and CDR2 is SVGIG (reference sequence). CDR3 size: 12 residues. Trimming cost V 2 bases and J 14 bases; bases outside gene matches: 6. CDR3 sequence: CAWSPVGQGLFF. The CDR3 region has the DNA TGTGCCTGGAGTCCAGTTGGACAGGGGCTGTTTTTT.

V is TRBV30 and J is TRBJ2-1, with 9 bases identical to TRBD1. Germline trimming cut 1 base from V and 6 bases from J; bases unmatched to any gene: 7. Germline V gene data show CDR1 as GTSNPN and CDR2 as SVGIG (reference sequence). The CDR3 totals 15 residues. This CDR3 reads CAWSGNRGPFNEQFF. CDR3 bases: TGTGCCTGGAGTGGGAACAGGGGGCCATTCAATGAGCAGTTCTTC.